The clone carrying this TCR beta chain was seen many times. What it binds is not known. Patients having uncontrolled infection, another autoimmune disease, pregnancy or lactation were not included. Amplification of TCR beta CDR3 regions was performed using RNA transcripts as template. HTBI primers drove first-round RT-PCR of the TCR CDR3. A single record per CDR3 protein comes from TCRdb applying MiXCR to the multiplex PCR reads. Counted here are hundreds of thousands of distinct CDR3 sequences, roughly 18% occurring once; the ten biggest clones make up under 20%. Looked up from germline, CDR1 is LGHNA and CDR2 is YSLEER. The V gene lost 0 bases and the J gene lost 0 bases, with 9 bases spanning the gap. The CDR3 contains 15 residues. This sample stems from a study of T cells in Graves' hyperthyroidism and ophthalmopathy. General observations from the study: Ophthalmopathy, which appeared later, was predicted by the model a median 6.5 months before onset. A model of 13 V-J pairs discriminated ophthalmopathy from stable hyperthyroidism.

The rearrangement uses TRBV4-3 and TRBJ2-7; D remains ambiguous. The sample comprised blood. The receptor comes from a woman aged 18-29 years with Graves' ophthalmopathy. The CDR3 bases are TGCGCCAGCAGCCAAGATAGATCAGACTCCTACGAGCAGTACTTC. This encodes CASSQDRSDSYEQYF.